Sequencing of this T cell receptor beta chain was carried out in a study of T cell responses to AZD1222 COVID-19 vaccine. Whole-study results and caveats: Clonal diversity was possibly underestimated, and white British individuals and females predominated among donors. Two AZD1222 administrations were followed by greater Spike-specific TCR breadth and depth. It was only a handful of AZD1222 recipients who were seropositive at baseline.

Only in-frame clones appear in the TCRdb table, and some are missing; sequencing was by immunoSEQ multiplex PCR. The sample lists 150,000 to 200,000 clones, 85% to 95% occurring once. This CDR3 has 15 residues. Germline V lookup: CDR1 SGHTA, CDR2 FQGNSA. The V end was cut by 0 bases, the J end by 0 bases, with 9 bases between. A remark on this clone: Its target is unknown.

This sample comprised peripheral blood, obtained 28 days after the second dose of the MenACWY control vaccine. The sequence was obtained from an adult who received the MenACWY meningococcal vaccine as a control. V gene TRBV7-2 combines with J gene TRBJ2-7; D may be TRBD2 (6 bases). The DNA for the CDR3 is TGTGCCAGCAGCTTAGCGCGGGATGCCTCCTACGAGCAGTACTTC. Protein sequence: CASSLARDASYEQYF.